This T cell receptor (beta chain) was sequenced for a study of technical replicates of blood from a handful of donors. The germline gives CDR1 LNHDA, CDR2 SQIVND (reference sequence). The length of the CDR3 is 11 residues. Trimming took off 8 bases at V and 8 bases at J, with 12 bases between the two ends. The method was immunoSEQ multiplex PCR; TCRdb's version includes in-frame clones alone and lacks a portion of them. This table has 75,000 to 90,000 clones, around 90% appearing once. This sequence was found in a human donor in good health. Sequencing was performed on T cells isolated from PBMCs. This rearrangement joins TRBV19 to TRBJ1-1; TRBD1 is a possible D gene (6 bases). The CDR3 DNA sequence: TGTGCCAGTCAACAGGGTGGAGAAGCTTTCTTT. As protein: CASQQGGEAFF.